This is a list of T cell receptor beta chains from one sample in a study of T cell responses to AZD1222 COVID-19 vaccine. Produced via immunoSEQ multiplex PCR; TCRdb's table is partial and in-frame only. The sample yields roughly 150,000 clones, 90% to 95% seen once. The sample was peripheral blood, taken on day 0 of AZD1222 vaccination. Receptor source: an adult in good health. CDR3s include the opening cysteine and the closing phenylalanine or tryptophan. D genes are given only for firm matches. The size entry is marked missing in some rows and otherwise reads once, few, many or a size class.

TRBJ1-2 - TRBV3-1/TRBV3-2 16 TRBD1 CASSQDSGQGAGGYTF TGTGCCAGCAGCCAAGATTCAGGACAGGGGGCCGGTGGCTACACCTTC
TRBJ1-3 - TRBV28 15 - CASSRRGTPGNTIYF TGTGCCAGCAGTCGTCGCGGGACTCCTGGAAACACCATATATTTT
TRBJ2-2 once TRBV6-5 14 - CASSPDLNTGELFF TGTGCCAGCAGCCCCGACCTTAACACCGGGGAGCTGTTTTTT
TRBJ2-4 - TRBV9 15 - CASSVGGPSGYIQYF TGTGCCAGCAGCGTAGGAGGGCCCAGCGGATACATTCAGTACTTC
TRBJ2-7 - TRBV3-1/TRBV3-2 16 TRBD2 CASSQVLAGVKYEQYF TGTGCCAGCAGCCAAGTTCTAGCGGGAGTCAAATACGAGCAGTACTTC
TRBJ1-2 - TRBV6-5 14 TRBD1 CASSYRQGARGYTF TGTGCCAGCAGTTATCGACAGGGGGCGAGGGGCTACACCTTC
TRBJ1-2 - TRBV12-5 15 - CASGFEGIINYGYTF TGTGCTAGTGGTTTCGAGGGGATCATCAACTATGGCTACACCTTC
TRBJ2-3 once TRBV9 14 - CASSATGFPDTQYF TGTGCCAGCAGCGCCACAGGGTTCCCAGATACGCAGTATTTT
TRBJ1-2 - TRBV25-1 16 TRBD1 CASSLSRPGGVYGYTF TGTGCCAGCAGTCTGTCGAGGCCAGGGGGCGTGTATGGCTACACCTTC
TRBJ2-2 once TRBV10-3 12 - CAISENTGELFF TGTGCCATCAGTGAAAACACCGGGGAGCTGTTTTTT
TRBJ2-7 once TRBV7-8 15 - CASSPPQGFSYEQYF TGTGCCAGCAGCCCCCCCCAGGGATTCTCCTACGAGCAGTACTTC
TRBJ2-5 - TRBV2 15 TRBD1 CASSSRTGGGETQYF TGTGCCAGCTCATCCCGGACAGGGGGGGGAGAGACCCAGTACTTC
TRBJ2-6 - TRBV11-2 18 TRBD1 CASSSLGQEEAGANVLTF TGTGCCAGCAGCAGTTTGGGACAGGAGGAAGCAGGGGCCAACGTCCTGACTTTC
TRBJ2-3 - TRBV14 12 - CASSQSGDTQYF TGTGCCAGCAGCCAATCGGGGGATACGCAGTATTTT
TRBJ1-1 - TRBV19 15 TRBD1 CASSLQGQGNTEAFF TGTGCCAGTAGTCTCCAGGGACAGGGAAACACTGAAGCTTTCTTT
TRBJ2-7 - TRBV7-3 17 - CASSLSKTRDGTYEQYF TGTGCCAGCAGCTTATCCAAGACCCGGGACGGTACCTACGAGCAGTACTTC
TRBJ1-2 - TRBV6-5 13 - CASSYRQGGGYTF TGTGCCAGCAGTTACCGGCAGGGTGGTGGCTACACCTTC
TRBJ2-1 - TRBV15 15 - CATSIWETGRDEQFF TGTGCCACCAGCATTTGGGAGACAGGGAGGGATGAGCAGTTCTTC
TRBJ2-7 - TRBV24-1 12 - CATSDFGEVQYF TGTGCCACCAGTGATTTCGGGGAGGTGCAGTACTTC
TRBJ1-2 - TRBV5-5 13 - CASSPDGGGGYTF TGTGCCAGCAGCCCAGATGGGGGGGGTGGCTACACCTTC
TRBJ2-7 - TRBV6-2/TRBV6-3 12 - CASSLNLYEQYF TGTGCCAGCAGTCTGAACCTCTACGAGCAGTACTTC
TRBJ2-2 - TRBV6-5 15 - CASRLDRTNTGELFF TGTGCCAGCAGATTGGACCGAACGAACACCGGGGAGCTGTTTTTT
TRBJ1-2 - TRBV5-4 15 - CASWGSVPGTYGYTF TGTGCCAGCTGGGGGTCCGTACCAGGAACCTATGGCTACACCTTC
TRBJ1-5 - TRBV10-3 14 - CAITDSPAVQPQHF TGTGCCATAACAGACAGCCCAGCGGTTCAGCCCCAGCATTTT
TRBJ1-5 - TRBV5-1 16 TRBD1 CASCPLGTGGNQPQHF TGCGCCAGCTGCCCCCTCGGGACAGGGGGCAATCAGCCCCAGCATTTT
TRBJ1-3 - TRBV7-8 19 - CASSLHRVPGTFSGNTIYF TGTGCCAGCAGCTTACATCGTGTCCCCGGGACGTTCTCTGGAAACACCATATATTTT
TRBJ2-7 once TRBV29-1 13 TRBD1 CSVEGQGHYEQYF TGCAGCGTTGAGGGACAGGGCCACTACGAGCAGTACTTC
TRBJ2-7 - TRBV3-1/TRBV3-2 15 TRBD1 CASSPRQGTTYEQYF TGTGCCAGCAGCCCTCGACAGGGGACCACCTACGAGCAGTACTTC
TRBJ1-1 - TRBV28 14 - CASSLTGTGTEAFF TGTGCCAGCAGTTTGACAGGCACTGGCACTGAAGCTTTCTTT
TRBJ2-5 - TRBV3-1/TRBV3-2 16 TRBD2 CASSSRTSGTEETQYF TGTGCCAGCAGCTCTCGGACTAGCGGGACTGAAGAGACCCAGTACTTC
TRBJ1-2 - TRBV5-6 13 - CASHGTAEYGYTF TGTGCCAGCCACGGGACGGCGGAGTATGGCTACACCTTC